The clone carrying this T cell receptor beta chain was counted many times. The antigen is undetermined. The CDR3 is 12 residues long. V was trimmed by 4 bases and J by 9 bases, leaving 12 bases between them. Libraries were prepared by immunoSEQ multiplex PCR; TCRdb keeps only in-frame clonotypes and omits some of them. The table has some 120,000 clones, around 84% seen once. These data come from a study of T cell responses to AZD1222 COVID-19 vaccine. Study outcomes and limitations: None of the repertoires were sampled until the peak T cell response had passed.

The chain is built from TRBV12-3 or TRBV12-4 and TRBJ1-2; D may be TRBD1 (5 bases). This TCR came from an adult who received the AZD1222 COVID-19 vaccine. Here the sequenced sample was peripheral blood, taken 28 days after the second AZD1222 dose. The CDR3 loop reads CASSYMGGSYTF. CDR3 nucleotide sequence: TGTGCCAGCAGTTACATGGGGGGGAGCTACACCTTC.